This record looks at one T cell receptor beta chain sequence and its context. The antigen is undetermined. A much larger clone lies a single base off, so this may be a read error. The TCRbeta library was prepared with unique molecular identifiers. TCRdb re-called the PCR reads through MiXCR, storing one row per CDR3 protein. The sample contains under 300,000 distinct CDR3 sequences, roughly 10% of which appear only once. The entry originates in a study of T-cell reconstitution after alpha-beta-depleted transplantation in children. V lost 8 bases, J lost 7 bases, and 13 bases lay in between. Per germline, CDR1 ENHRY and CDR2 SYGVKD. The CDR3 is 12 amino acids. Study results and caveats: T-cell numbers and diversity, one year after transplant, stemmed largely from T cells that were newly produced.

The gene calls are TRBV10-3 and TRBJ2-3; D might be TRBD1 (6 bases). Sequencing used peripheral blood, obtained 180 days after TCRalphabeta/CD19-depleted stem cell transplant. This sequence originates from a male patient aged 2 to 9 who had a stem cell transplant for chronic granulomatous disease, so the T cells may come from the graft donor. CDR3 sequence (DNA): TGTGCCATCGGGGGCCCTACACATACGCAGTATTTT. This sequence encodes CAIGGPTHTQYF.